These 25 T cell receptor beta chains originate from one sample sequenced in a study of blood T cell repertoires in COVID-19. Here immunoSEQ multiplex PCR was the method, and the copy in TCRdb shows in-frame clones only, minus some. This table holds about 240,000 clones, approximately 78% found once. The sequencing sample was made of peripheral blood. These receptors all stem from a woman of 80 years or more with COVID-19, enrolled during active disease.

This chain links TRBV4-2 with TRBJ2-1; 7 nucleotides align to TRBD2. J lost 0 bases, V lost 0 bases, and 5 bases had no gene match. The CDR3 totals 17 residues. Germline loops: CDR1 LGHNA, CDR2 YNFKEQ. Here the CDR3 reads CASSQEGLPSSYNEQFF. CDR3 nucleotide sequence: TGTGCCAGCAGCCAAGAGGGACTACCCAGCTCCTACAATGAGCAGTTCTTC.

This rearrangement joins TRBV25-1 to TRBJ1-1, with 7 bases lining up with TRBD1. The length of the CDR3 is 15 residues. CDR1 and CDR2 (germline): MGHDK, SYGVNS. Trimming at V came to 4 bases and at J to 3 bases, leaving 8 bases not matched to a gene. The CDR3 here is CASSVSGTADTEAFF. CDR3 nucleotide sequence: TGTGCCAGCAGTGTCTCCGGGACAGCGGACACTGAAGCTTTCTTT. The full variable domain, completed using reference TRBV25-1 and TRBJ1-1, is EADIYQTPRYLVIGTGKKITLECSQTMGHDKMYWYQQDPGMELHLIHYSYGVNSTEKGDLSSESTVSRIRTEHFPLTLESARPSHTSQYLCASSVSGTADTEAFFGQGTRLTVV.

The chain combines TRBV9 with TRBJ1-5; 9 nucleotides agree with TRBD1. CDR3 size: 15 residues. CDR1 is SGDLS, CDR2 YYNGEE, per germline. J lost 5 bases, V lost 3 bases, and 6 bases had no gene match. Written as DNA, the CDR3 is TGTGCCAGCAGCGCCGGACAGGGGAAGGATCAGCCCCAGCATTTT. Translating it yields CASSAGQGKDQPQHF.

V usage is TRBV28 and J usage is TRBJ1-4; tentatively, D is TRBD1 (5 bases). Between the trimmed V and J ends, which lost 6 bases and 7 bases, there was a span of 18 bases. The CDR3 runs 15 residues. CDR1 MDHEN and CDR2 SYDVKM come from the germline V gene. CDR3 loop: CASSRGTEEGEKLFF. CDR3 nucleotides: TGTGCCAGCAGCCGAGGGACCGAGGAGGGTGAAAAACTGTTTTTT.

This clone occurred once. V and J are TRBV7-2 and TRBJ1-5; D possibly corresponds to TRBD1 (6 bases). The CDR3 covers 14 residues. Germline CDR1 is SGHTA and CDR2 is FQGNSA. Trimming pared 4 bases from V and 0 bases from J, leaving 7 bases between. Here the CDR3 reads CASSSDSSNQPQHF. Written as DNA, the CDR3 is TGTGCCAGCAGCTCGGACAGTAGCAATCAGCCCCAGCATTTT.

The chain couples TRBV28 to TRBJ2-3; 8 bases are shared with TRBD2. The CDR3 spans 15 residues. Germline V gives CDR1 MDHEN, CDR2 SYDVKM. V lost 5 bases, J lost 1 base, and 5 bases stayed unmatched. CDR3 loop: CASSLPGLGTDTQYF. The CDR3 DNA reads TGTGCCAGCAGTCTCCCGGGACTAGGCACAGATACGCAGTATTTT.

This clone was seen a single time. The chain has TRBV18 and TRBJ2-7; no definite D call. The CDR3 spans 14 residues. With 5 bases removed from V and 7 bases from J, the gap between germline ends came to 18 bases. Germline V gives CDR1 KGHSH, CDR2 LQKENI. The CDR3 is CASSGPARAGEQYF. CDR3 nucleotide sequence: TGTGCCAGCTCAGGCCCCGCTCGCGCAGGTGAGCAGTACTTC. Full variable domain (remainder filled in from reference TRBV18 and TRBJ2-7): NAGVMQNPRHLVRRRGQEARLRCSPMKGHSHVYWYRQLPEEGLKFMVYLQKENIIDESGMPKERFSAEFPKEGPSILRIQQVVRGDSAAYFCASSGPARAGEQYFGPGTRLTVT.

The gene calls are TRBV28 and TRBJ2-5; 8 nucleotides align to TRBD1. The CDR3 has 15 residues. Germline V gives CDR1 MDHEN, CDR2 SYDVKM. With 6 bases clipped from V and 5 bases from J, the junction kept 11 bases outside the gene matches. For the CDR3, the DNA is TGTGCCAGCAGCCGGAAGGGGACAGGCGGGGAGACCCAGTACTTC. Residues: CASSRKGTGGETQYF. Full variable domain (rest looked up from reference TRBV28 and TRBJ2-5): DVKVTQSSRYLVKRTGEKVFLECVQDMDHENMFWYRQDPGLGLRLIYFSYDVKMKEKGDIPEGYSVSREKKERFSLILESASTNQTSMYLCASSRKGTGGETQYFGPGTRLLVL.

The CDR3 coding sequence is TGTGCCAGCAGCTCCGGACAGAGCAGTTATGGCTACACCTTC. Translated: CASSSGQSSYGYTF. The chain employs TRBV7-9 and TRBJ1-2; tentative D call: TRBD1 (6 bases). V dropped 4 bases and J dropped 5 bases, with 14 bases sitting between them. The CDR3 spans 14 residues. Germline V gene data show CDR1 as SEHNR and CDR2 as FQNEAQ (reference sequence).

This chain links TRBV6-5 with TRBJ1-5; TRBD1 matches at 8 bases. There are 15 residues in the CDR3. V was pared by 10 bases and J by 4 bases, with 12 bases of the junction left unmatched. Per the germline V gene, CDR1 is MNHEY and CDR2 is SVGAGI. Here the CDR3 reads CATLSRDRLNQPQHF. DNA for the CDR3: TGTGCCACCCTGTCCCGGGACAGGTTAAATCAGCCCCAGCATTTT.

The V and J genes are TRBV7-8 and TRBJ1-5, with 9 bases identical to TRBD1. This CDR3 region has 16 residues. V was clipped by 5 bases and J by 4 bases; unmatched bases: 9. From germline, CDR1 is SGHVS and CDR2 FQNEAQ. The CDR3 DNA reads TGTGCCAGCAGCCCCCCACAGGGGGCCCGAAATCAGCCCCAGCATTTT. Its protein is CASSPPQGARNQPQHF.

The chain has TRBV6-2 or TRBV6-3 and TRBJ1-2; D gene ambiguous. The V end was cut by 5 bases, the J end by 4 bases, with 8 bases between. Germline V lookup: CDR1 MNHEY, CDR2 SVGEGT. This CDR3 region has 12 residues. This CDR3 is CASSPTSYGYTF. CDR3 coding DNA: TGTGCCAGCAGTCCGACAAGCTATGGCTACACCTTC.

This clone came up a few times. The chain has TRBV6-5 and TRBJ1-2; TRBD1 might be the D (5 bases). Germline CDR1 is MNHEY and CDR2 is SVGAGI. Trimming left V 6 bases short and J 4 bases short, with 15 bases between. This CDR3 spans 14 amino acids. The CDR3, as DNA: TGTGCCAGCAGCCGCGGGGGTATGACCTATGGCTACACCTTC. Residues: CASSRGGMTYGYTF.

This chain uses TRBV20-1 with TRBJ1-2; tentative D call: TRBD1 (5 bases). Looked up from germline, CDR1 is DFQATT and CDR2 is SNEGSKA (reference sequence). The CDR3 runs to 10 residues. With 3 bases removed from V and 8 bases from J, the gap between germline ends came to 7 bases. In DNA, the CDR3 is TGCAGTGCTAGGACAGCCGGCTACACCTTC. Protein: CSARTAGYTF.

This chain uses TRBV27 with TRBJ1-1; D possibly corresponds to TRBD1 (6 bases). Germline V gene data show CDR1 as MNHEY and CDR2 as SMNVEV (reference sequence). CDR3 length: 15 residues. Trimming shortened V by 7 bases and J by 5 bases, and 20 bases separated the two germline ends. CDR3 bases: TGTGCCAGCACCCCTAACAGGGTAAGAGGAACTGAAGCTTTCTTT. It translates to CASTPNRVRGTEAFF.

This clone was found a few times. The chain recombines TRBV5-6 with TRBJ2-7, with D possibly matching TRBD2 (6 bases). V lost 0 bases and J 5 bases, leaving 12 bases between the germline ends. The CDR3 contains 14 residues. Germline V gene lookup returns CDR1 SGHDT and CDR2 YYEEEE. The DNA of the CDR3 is TGTGCCAGCAGCTTGGGGGGACTGAGTGACGAGCAGTACTTC. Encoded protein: CASSLGGLSDEQYF. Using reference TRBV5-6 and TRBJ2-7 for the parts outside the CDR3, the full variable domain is DAGVTQSPTHLIKTRGQQVTLRCSPKSGHDTVSWYQQALGQGPQFIFQYYEEEERQRGNFPDRFSGHQFPNYSSELNVNALLLGDSALYLCASSLGGLSDEQYFGPGTRLTVT.

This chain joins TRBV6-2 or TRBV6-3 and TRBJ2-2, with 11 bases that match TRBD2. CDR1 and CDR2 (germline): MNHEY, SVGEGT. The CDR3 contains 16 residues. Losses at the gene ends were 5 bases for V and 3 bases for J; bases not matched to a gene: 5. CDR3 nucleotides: TGTGCCAGCAGTCGACTAGCGGGACCTTACACCGGGGAGCTGTTTTTT. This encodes CASSRLAGPYTGELFF.

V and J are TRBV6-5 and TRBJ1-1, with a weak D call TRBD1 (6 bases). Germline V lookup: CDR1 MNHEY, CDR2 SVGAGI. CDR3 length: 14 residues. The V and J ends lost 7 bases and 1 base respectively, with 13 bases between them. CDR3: CASTLGGQNTEAFF. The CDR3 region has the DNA TGTGCCAGCACCCTCGGGGGGCAGAACACTGAAGCTTTCTTT.

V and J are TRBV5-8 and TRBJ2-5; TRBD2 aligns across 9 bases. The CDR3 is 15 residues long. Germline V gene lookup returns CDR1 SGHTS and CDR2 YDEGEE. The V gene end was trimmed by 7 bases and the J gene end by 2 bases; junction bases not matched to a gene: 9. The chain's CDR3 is CASGPLAGVQETQYF. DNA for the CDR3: TGTGCCAGCGGACCTTTAGCGGGAGTGCAAGAGACCCAGTACTTC.

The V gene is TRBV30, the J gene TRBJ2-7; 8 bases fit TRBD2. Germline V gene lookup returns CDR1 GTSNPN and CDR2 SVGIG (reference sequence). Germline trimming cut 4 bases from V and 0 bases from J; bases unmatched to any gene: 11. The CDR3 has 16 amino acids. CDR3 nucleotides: TGTGCCTGGATCGCTAGCGGGTCACGGTACTCCTACGAGCAGTACTTC. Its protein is CAWIASGSRYSYEQYF.

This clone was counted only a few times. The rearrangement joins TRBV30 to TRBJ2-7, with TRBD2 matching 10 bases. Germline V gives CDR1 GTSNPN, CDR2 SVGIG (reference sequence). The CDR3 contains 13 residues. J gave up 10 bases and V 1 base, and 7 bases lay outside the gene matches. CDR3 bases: TGTGCCTGGAGTGACTTAGCGGGAGGCTCCCAGTACTTC. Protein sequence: CAWSDLAGGSQYF.

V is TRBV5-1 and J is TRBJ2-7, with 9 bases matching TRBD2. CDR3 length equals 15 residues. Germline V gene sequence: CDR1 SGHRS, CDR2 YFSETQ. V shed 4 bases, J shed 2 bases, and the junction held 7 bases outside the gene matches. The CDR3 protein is CASSPLAGAAYEQYF. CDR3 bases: TGCGCCAGCAGCCCTTTAGCGGGAGCCGCCTACGAGCAGTACTTC.

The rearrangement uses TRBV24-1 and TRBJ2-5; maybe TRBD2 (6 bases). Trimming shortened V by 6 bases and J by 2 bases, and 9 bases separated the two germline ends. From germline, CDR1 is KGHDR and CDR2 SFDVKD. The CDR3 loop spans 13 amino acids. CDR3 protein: CATSRGAQETQYF. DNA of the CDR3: TGTGCCACCAGTCGCGGGGCGCAAGAGACCCAGTACTTC.

CDR3 amino acids: CASSQLRVEGPQHF. CDR3 sequence (DNA): TGTGCCAGCTCACAACTAAGGGTGGAGGGGCCCCAGCATTTT. The chain employs TRBV18 and TRBJ1-5; no clear D gene. The CDR3 has 14 amino acids. V was clipped by 4 bases and J by 9 bases, with 16 bases between them. CDR1 KGHSH and CDR2 LQKENI come from the germline V gene.

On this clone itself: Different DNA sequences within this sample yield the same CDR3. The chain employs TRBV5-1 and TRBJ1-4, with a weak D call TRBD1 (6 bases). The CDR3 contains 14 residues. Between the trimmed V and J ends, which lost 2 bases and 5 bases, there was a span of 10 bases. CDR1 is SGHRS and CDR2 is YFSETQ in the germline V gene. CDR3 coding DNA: TGCGCCAGCAGCTTACAGGGTATGAATGAAAAACTGTTTTTT. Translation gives CASSLQGMNEKLFF.